One TCR beta chain is described in this entry. Assay used: immunoSEQ multiplex PCR; TCRdb lists only in-frame clones, some missing. The profile shows 20,000 to 25,000 clones, roughly 90% of them singletons. This sample is drawn from a study of blood T cell repertoires in COVID-19. The wider study: Acute-phase and convalescent COVID-19 samples originated in the United States, Italy and Spain. PBMCs, B-cell-depleted T cells, or T cells were the source of the cDNA or gDNA that made up the material.

Deletions cut 4 bases from V and 7 bases from J, with 11 bases between. Germline V CDR1 and CDR2: SGHNT, YYREEE (reference sequence). The CDR3 has 13 residues. This clonotype originated in a woman in her sixties or seventies with active COVID-19. Specimen: peripheral blood. The chain links TRBV5-4 to TRBJ2-2, with D unresolved. CDR3 DNA sequence: TGTGCCAGCAGCGAGGATGGTAACGGGGAGCTGTTTTTT. This sequence encodes CASSEDGNGELFF.